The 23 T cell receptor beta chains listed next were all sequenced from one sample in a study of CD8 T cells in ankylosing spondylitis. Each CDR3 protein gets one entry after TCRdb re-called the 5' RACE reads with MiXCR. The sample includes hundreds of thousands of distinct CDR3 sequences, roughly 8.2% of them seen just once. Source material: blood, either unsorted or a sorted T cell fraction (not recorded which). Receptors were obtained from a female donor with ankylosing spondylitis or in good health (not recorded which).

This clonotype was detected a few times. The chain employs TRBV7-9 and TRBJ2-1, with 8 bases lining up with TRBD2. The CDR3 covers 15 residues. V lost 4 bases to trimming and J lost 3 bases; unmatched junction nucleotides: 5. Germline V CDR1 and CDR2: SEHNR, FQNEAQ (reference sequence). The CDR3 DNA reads TGTGCCAGCAGCTCACCGGGACTAGGCTACAATGAGCAGTTCTTC. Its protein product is CASSSPGLGYNEQFF.

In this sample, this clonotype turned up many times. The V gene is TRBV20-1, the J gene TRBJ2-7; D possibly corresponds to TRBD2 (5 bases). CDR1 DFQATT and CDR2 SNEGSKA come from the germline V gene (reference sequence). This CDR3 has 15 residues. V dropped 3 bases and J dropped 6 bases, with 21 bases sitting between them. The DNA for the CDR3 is TGCAGTGCTAGCCCGGGCCGGGGAGTGAATGGCGAGCAGTACTTC. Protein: CSASPGRGVNGEQYF.

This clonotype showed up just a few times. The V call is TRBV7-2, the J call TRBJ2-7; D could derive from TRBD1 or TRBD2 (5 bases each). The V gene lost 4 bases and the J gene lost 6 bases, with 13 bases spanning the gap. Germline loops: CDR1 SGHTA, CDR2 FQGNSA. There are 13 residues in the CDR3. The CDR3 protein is CASSSVEGREQYF. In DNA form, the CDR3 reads TGTGCCAGCAGCTCTGTCGAGGGACGCGAGCAGTACTTC.

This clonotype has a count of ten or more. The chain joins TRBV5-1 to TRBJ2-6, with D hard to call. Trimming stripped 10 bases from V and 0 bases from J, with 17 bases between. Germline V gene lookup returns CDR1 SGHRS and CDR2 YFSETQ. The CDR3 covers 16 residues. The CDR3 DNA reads TGCGCCGGCGTGGACGGCTTCTCCTCTGGGGCCAACGTCCTGACTTTC. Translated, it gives CAGVDGFSSGANVLTF.

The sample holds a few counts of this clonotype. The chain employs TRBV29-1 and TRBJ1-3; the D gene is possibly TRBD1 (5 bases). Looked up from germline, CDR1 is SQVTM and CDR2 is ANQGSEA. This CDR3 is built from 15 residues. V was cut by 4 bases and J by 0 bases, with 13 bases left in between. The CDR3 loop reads CSVAPGGASGNTIYF. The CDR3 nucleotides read TGCAGCGTTGCCCCGGGAGGGGCCTCTGGAAACACCATATATTTT.

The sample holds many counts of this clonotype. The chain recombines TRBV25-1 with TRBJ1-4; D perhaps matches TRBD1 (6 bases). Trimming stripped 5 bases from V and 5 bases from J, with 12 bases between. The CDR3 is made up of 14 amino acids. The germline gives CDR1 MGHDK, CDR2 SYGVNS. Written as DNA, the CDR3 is TGTGCCAGCAGTAGAGGACAGCGGAATGAAAAACTGTTTTTT. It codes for CASSRGQRNEKLFF.

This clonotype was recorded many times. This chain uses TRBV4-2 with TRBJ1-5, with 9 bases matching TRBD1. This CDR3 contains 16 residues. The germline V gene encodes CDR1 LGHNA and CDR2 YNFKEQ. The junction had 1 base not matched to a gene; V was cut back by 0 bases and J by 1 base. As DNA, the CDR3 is TGTGCCAGCAGCCAAGAACAGGGGGCGAGCAATCAGCCCCAGCATTTT. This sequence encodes CASSQEQGASNQPQHF.

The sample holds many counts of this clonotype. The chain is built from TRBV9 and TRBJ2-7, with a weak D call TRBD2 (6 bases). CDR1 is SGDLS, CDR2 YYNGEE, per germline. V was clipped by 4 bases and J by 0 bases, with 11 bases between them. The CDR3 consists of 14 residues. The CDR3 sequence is CASSSLASSYEQYF. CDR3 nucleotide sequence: TGTGCCAGCAGCTCGCTAGCGTCCTCCTACGAGCAGTACTTC.

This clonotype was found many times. This CDR3 reads CASFTGDQPQHF. CDR3 nucleotides: TGTGCCAGCTTCACAGGAGATCAGCCCCAGCATTTT. The chain links TRBV7-8 to TRBJ1-5, with a weak D call TRBD1 (5 bases). CDR3 length equals 12 residues. Germline V gives CDR1 SGHVS, CDR2 FQNEAQ. Trimming took 8 bases from V and 5 from J, leaving 10 bases between them.

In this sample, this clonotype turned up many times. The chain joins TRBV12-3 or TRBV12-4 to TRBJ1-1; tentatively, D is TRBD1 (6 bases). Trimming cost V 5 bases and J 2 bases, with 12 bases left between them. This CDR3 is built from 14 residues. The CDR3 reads CASSLLDRNTEAFF. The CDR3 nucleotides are TGTGCCAGCAGTCTACTGGACAGAAACACTGAAGCTTTCTTT.

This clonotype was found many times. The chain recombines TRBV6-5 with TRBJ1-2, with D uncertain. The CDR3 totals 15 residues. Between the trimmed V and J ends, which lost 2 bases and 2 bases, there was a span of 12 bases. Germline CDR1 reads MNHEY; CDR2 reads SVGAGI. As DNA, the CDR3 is TGTGCCAGCAGTTACCGCGGAGCGACCAACTATGGCTACACCTTC. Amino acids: CASSYRGATNYGYTF.

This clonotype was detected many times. The CDR3 here is CASSTRTGANTGELFF. CDR3 coding DNA: TGTGCCAGCAGTACCCGGACAGGGGCGAACACCGGGGAGCTGTTTTTT. The chain is built from TRBV12-3 or TRBV12-4 and TRBJ2-2; the match to TRBD1 covers 9 bases. Trimming removed 5 bases from V and 0 bases from J; junction bases left unmatched: 4. The CDR3 loop spans 16 amino acids.

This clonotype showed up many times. This chain's CDR3 is CSAEMGTSGRTDTQYF. CDR3 coding DNA: TGCAGTGCTGAGATGGGGACTAGCGGGAGAACAGATACGCAGTATTTT. The rearrangement links TRBV20-1 to TRBJ2-3, with TRBD2 matching 14 bases. The CDR3 is 16 residues long. Germline CDR1 reads DFQATT; CDR2 reads SNEGSKA (reference sequence). Trimming cost V 5 bases and J 3 bases; bases outside gene matches: 7.

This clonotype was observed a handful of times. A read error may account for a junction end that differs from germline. For the CDR3, the DNA is TGCAGTGCTAGAGAAGGCGAGCAGCACTTC. Protein: CSAREGEQHF. The chain has TRBV20-1 and TRBJ2-7; D is unclear. CDR1 DFQATT and CDR2 SNEGSKA come from the germline V gene (reference sequence). The CDR3 runs to 10 residues.

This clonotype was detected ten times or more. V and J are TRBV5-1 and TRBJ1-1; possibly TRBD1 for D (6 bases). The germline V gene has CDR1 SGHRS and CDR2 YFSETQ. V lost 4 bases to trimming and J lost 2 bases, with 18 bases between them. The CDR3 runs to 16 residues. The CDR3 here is CASSRDRLGLNTEAFF. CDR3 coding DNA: TGCGCCAGCAGCCGTGACAGGTTGGGGTTAAACACTGAAGCTTTCTTT.

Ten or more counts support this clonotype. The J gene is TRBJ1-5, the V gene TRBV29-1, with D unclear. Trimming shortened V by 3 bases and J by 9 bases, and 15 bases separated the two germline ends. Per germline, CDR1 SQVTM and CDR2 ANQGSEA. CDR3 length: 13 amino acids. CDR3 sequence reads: CSVDVDGWGPQHF. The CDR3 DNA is TGCAGCGTTGATGTGGACGGATGGGGGCCCCAGCATTTT.

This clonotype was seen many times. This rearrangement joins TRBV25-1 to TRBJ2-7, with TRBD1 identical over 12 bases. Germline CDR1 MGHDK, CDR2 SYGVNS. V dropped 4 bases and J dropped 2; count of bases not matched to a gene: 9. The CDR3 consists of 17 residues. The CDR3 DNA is TGTGCCAGCAGTGGATCGACCGGGACAGGGGGCCCCTACGAGCAGTACTTC. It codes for CASSGSTGTGGPYEQYF.

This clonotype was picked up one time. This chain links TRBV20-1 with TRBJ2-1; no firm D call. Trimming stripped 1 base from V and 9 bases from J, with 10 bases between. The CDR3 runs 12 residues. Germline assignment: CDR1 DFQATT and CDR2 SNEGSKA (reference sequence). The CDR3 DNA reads TGCAGTGCTAGAGCGGTGGGAAGTGAGCAGTTCTTC. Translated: CSARAVGSEQFF.

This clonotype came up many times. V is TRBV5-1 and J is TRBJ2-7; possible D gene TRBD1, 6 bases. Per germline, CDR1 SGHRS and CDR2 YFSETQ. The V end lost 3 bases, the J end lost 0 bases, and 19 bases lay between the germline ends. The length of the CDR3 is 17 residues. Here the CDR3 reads CASSYEQGLAGSYEQYF. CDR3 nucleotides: TGCGCCAGCAGCTACGAACAGGGTTTGGCGGGCTCCTACGAGCAGTACTTC.

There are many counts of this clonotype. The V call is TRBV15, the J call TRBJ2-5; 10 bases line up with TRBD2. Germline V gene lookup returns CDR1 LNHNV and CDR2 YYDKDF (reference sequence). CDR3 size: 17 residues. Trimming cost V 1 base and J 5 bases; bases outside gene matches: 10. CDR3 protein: CATSRGAGGPGRETQYF. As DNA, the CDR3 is TGTGCCACCAGCAGAGGAGCGGGAGGGCCCGGCCGGGAGACCCAGTACTTC.

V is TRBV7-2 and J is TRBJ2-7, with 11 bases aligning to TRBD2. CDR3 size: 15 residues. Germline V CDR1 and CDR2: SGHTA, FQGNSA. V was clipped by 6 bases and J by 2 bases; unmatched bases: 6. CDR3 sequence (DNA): TGTGCCAGCAGTGCCCTAGCGGGAGGACCCTACGAGCAGTACTTC. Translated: CASSALAGGPYEQYF. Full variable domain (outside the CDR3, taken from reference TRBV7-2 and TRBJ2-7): GAGVSQSPSNKVTEKGKDVELRCDPISGHTALYWYRQSLGQGLEFLIYFQGNSAPDKSGLPSDRFSAERTGGSVSTLTIQRTQQEDSAVYLCASSALAGGPYEQYFGPGTRLTVT.

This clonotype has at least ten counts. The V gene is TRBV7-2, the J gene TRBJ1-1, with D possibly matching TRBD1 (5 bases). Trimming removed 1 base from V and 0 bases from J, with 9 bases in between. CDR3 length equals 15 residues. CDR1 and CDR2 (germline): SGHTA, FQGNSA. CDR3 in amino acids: CASSLGEGVNTEAFF. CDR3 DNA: TGTGCCAGCAGCTTAGGGGAAGGGGTGAACACTGAAGCTTTCTTT.

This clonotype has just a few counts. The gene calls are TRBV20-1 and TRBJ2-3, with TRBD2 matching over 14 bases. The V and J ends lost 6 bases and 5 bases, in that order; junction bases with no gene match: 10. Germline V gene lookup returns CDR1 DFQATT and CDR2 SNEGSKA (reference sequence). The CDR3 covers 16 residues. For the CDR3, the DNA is TGCAGTGCCCAACCGGGACTAGCGGGAGATGGAGATACGCAGTATTTT. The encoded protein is CSAQPGLAGDGDTQYF.